This T cell receptor beta chain was recorded in a study of STAT5B mutations in CD4+ large granular lymphocyte leukemia. A note on this clone: Its antigen is not known.

Controls came from buffy coats of healthy blood donors. The CDR3 loop spans 13 amino acids. Trimming removed 3 bases from V and 7 bases from J, with 10 bases in between. Germline assignment: CDR1 SGHTA and CDR2 FQGNSA. Sequencing was at survey level. Some clones are missing from TCRdb's copy, which holds only in-frame ones; the method was immunoSEQ multiplex PCR. Of about 24,000 clones in the sample, roughly 70% were seen once. The study, taken as a whole, reports: Patient CD4-sorted repertoires looked more clonal than healthy CD4+ repertoires, even without putative leukemic clones. Higher CD4+ than CD8+ T-LGLL clonality might reflect small sample size.

The rearrangement joins TRBV7-2 to TRBJ2-4, with D perhaps being TRBD1 or TRBD2 (5 bases each). The receptor comes from a human donor in good health. The sample consisted of CD4+ T cells from blood buffy coats. In nucleotides, the CDR3 is TGTGCCAGCAGCTTTTGGGGGATGAACATTCAGTACTTC. This translates into CASSFWGMNIQYF.